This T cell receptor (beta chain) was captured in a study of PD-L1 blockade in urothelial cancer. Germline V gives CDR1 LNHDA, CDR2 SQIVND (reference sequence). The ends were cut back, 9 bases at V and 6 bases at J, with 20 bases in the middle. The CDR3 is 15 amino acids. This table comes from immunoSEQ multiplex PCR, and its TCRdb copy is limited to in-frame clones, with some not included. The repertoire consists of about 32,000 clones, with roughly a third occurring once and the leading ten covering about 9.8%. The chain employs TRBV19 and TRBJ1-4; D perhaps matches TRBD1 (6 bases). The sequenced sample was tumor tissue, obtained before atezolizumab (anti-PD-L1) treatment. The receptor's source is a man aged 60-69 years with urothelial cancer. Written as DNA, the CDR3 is TGTGCCAGGGAGAGGCCGGGACACAACTATGAAAAACTGTTTTTT. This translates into CARERPGHNYEKLFF.